This T cell receptor beta chain was found in a study of T cell repertoires in cytomegalovirus infection. As for the study in general: Both CMV infection and a matching HLA type were indicated by public TCR beta signatures. General observations from the study: Carriers of CMV plus the relevant HLA were identified by cumulative public TCR beta family frequency. There were HLA-C-restricted CMV-specific TCR beta clonotypes dominating the ex vivo response.

This clonotype turned up a few times. The target antigen is unknown. This CDR3 is 13 amino acids long. With 5 bases removed from V and 1 base from J, the gap between germline ends came to 11 bases. Germline V gene sequence: CDR1 SQVTM, CDR2 ANQGSEA. TCRdb itself ran the reads through MiXCR, one entry per CDR3 protein. Among under 200,000 distinct CDR3 sequences listed, less than 9.5% were seen once. What was sequenced was PBMCs. This chain uses TRBV29-1 with TRBJ1-1; no clear D. The receptor was isolated from a human donor in good health (CMV status not recorded). Some clones in this sample may be carry-over from other donors' samples. For the CDR3, the DNA is TGCAGCGTTCGACTTCTGACGAACACTGAAGCTTTCTTT. It specifies CSVRLLTNTEAFF.